What follows are 21 T cell receptor beta chains derived from one specimen sequenced in a study of blood T cell repertoires in COVID-19. Some clones are missing from TCRdb's copy, which holds only in-frame ones; the method was immunoSEQ multiplex PCR. Among 100,000 or so clones listed, 82% were seen once. The material sequenced was peripheral blood. Receptor source: a man aged 70-80 years with active or convalescent COVID-19.

This sequence joins TRBV12-5 and TRBJ2-7; D may be TRBD1 (5 bases). This CDR3 comprises 13 residues. CDR1 is LGHNT, CDR2 FRNRAP, per germline. With 4 bases removed from V and 10 bases from J, the gap between germline ends came to 17 bases. The CDR3 region is CASGSPPVGQQYF. As DNA, the CDR3 is TGTGCTAGTGGTTCCCCTCCCGTCGGACAACAGTACTTC. Combining the CDR3 with reference TRBV12-5 and TRBJ2-7 gives the whole variable domain DARVTQTPRHKVTEMGQEVTMRCQPILGHNTVFWYRQTMMQGLELLAYFRNRAPLDDSGMPKDRFSAEMPDATLATLKIQPSEPRDSAVYFCASGSPPVGQQYFGPGTRLTVT.

The chain employs TRBV7-9 and TRBJ2-1; a possible D gene is TRBD2 (6 bases). Germline V gives CDR1 SEHNR, CDR2 FQNEAQ (reference sequence). The CDR3 is 16 residues long. With 6 bases removed from V and 0 bases from J, the gap between germline ends came to 15 bases. The CDR3 DNA follows: TGTGCCAGCAGTCCCGACTGGGGGGTCTCCTACAATGAGCAGTTCTTC. Translated: CASSPDWGVSYNEQFF.

This clone occurred a few times. The chain couples TRBV3-1 (or the pseudogene TRBV3-2) to TRBJ2-1; D is possibly TRBD2 (6 bases). Germline V CDR1 and CDR2: LGHDT, YNNKEL (reference sequence). The CDR3 has 13 amino acids. Trimming shortened V by 4 bases and J by 10 bases, and 14 bases separated the two germline ends. The CDR3 protein is CASSRAGTHEQFF. CDR3 DNA sequence: TGTGCCAGCAGCCGAGCCGGGACTCACGAGCAGTTCTTC.

This clone was detected only once. This chain connects TRBV9 to TRBJ2-1, with 10 bases lining up with TRBD2. The CDR3 runs to 16 residues. Germline V gene lookup returns CDR1 SGDLS and CDR2 YYNGEE. The junction had 10 bases not matched to a gene; V was cut back by 3 bases and J by 7 bases. Written as DNA, the CDR3 is TGTGCCAGCAGCGCTAGGACTAGCGGTTTTACAAATGAGCAGTTCTTC. This translates into CASSARTSGFTNEQFF.

This rearrangement joins TRBV6-5 to TRBJ2-5; D is unresolved. Trimming pared 2 bases from V and 4 bases from J, leaving 14 bases between. The germline V gene has CDR1 MNHEY and CDR2 SVGAGI. The CDR3 is made up of 15 amino acids. CDR3 region: CASSYHSQVRETQYF. Written as DNA, the CDR3 is TGTGCCAGCAGTTACCACTCGCAAGTCCGAGAGACCCAGTACTTC.

This clone was picked up one time. The rearrangement uses TRBV21-1 and TRBJ2-1; TRBD2 was called by the table and not checked on the DNA. TRBV21-1 constitutes a pseudogene. The CDR3 is made up of 17 amino acids. CDR3 sequence: CASSKFFTSGNYNEQFF. DNA for the CDR3: TGTGCCAGCAGCAAATTTTTCACTAGCGGGAACTACAATGAGCAGTTCTTC.

The chain has TRBV2 and TRBJ1-5; D not resolved. This CDR3 comprises 10 residues. Trimming took off 9 bases at V and 7 bases at J, with 7 bases between the two ends. CDR1 is SNHLY, CDR2 FYNNEI, per germline. As DNA, the CDR3 is TGTGCCAGTGGGAGGCAGCCCCAGCATTTT. Protein: CASGRQPQHF.

This clone was picked up a small number of times. The chain uses TRBV3-1 (or the pseudogene TRBV3-2) and TRBJ2-7; no reliable D call. CDR3 length equals 12 residues. From germline, CDR1 is LGHDT and CDR2 YNNKEL (reference sequence). Trimming removed 9 bases from V and 8 bases from J, with 17 bases in between. The CDR3 spells CASSGSRAQQYF. The CDR3 DNA follows: TGTGCCAGTTCCGGGTCCCGAGCCCAGCAGTACTTC.

V and J are TRBV6-5 and TRBJ1-2; TRBD1 might be the D (5 bases). Germline values: CDR1 MNHEY, CDR2 SVGAGI. The CDR3 length is 13 residues. The V and J ends lost 5 bases and 0 bases respectively, with 7 bases between them. CDR3 nucleotide sequence: TGTGCCAGCAGTCCGGGGGCTAACTATGGCTACACCTTC. Encoded protein: CASSPGANYGYTF.

Note on this clone: The junction departs from the called germline gene at one end, perhaps through a read error. The V gene is TRBV7-9, the J gene TRBJ1-1; D might be TRBD1 (6 bases). The CDR3 has 15 residues. Germline assignment: CDR1 SEHNR and CDR2 FQNEAQ (reference sequence). DNA for the CDR3: TGTGCCAGCAGCGCCCTCCGGACAGCGACTACTGTAGCTTTCTTT. This codes for CASSALRTATTVAFF.

The rearrangement links TRBV7-8 to TRBJ2-2, with 12 bases matching TRBD2. J was trimmed by 2 bases and V by 8 bases; bases with no gene match: 3. Germline V CDR1 and CDR2: SGHVS, FQNEAQ. This CDR3 has 15 amino acids. The CDR3 DNA sequence: TGTGCCAGCGCTAGCGGGGGGGCCAACACCGGGGAGCTGTTTTTT. Translating gives CASASGGANTGELFF.

The gene calls are TRBV11-3 and TRBJ2-1, with D hard to call. Germline values: CDR1 SGHNT, CDR2 YENEEA. The CDR3 contains 13 residues. Trimming removed 5 bases at V and 2 bases at J, with 7 bases between. The CDR3 DNA reads as TGTGCCAGCAGCACTCAAGCCTACAATGAGCAGTTCTTC. Protein sequence: CASSTQAYNEQFF.

The chain recombines TRBV5-4 with TRBJ1-2; TRBD1 matches at 9 bases. V was clipped by 0 bases and J by 4 bases; unmatched bases: 4. The CDR3 has 15 amino acids. CDR1 is SGHNT and CDR2 is YYREEE in the germline V gene (reference sequence). The chain's CDR3 is CASSLDRGLGYGYTF. The CDR3 nucleotides read TGTGCCAGCAGCTTGGACAGGGGGCTTGGCTATGGCTACACCTTC.

The genes are TRBV7-2 and TRBJ2-7; tentative D call: TRBD1 (6 bases). CDR3 length: 14 residues. The germline gives CDR1 SGHTA, CDR2 FQGNSA. Trimming stripped 3 bases from V and 1 base from J, with 10 bases between. The CDR3 DNA is TGTGCCAGCAGCTTCCCGGACAGATCCTACGAGCAGTACTTC. Its translation is CASSFPDRSYEQYF.

The chain uses TRBV3-1 (or the pseudogene TRBV3-2) and TRBJ2-6; weak D call: TRBD2 (5 bases). CDR3 size: 16 residues. The V gene lost 4 bases and the J gene lost 0 bases, with 10 bases spanning the gap. Germline CDR1 LGHDT, CDR2 YNNKEL (reference sequence). CDR3 residues: CASSLGGSSGANVLTF. The CDR3 DNA reads as TGTGCCAGCAGCCTAGGAGGATCCTCTGGGGCCAACGTCCTGACTTTC.

V is TRBV6-5 and J is TRBJ1-6; no clear D. The CDR3 is 14 residues long. Per the germline V gene, CDR1 is MNHEY and CDR2 is SVGAGI. V lost 6 bases and J lost 10, with 16 bases in between. Here the CDR3 DNA reads TGTGCCAGCAGCACAGCGGAGAGGCGCTCACCCCTCCACTTT. This codes for CASSTAERRSPLHF.

The CDR3 region has the DNA TGTGCCAGCAGCCCCGAGGACATATACGAGCAGTACTTC. The encoded protein is CASSPEDIYEQYF. The chain recombines TRBV11-2 with TRBJ2-7; D perhaps matches TRBD1 (5 bases). Trimming left V 5 bases short and J 4 bases short, with 12 bases between. From germline, CDR1 is SGHAT and CDR2 FQNNGV. There are 13 residues in the CDR3.

As to this clone: A read error may produce the germline difference seen at one junction end. The rearrangement uses TRBV3-1 (or the pseudogene TRBV3-2) and TRBJ2-7, with a weak D call TRBD2 (5 bases). Per the germline V gene, CDR1 is LGHDT and CDR2 is YNNKEL (reference sequence). This CDR3 is built from 12 residues. CDR3 region: CASSQDLRAVVF. CDR3 DNA: TGTGCCAGCAGCCAAGATTTGAGGGCGGTGGTTTTC.

This CDR3 is CASSSGNSADTQYF. The CDR3 nucleotides read TGCGCCAGCAGCTCCGGTAATAGTGCAGATACGCAGTATTTT. The J gene is TRBJ2-3, the V gene TRBV5-1; D gene unclear. Deletions cut 3 bases from V and 4 bases from J, with 12 bases between. CDR3 length equals 14 residues. Germline CDR1 is SGHRS and CDR2 is YFSETQ.

This chain uses TRBV4-1 with TRBJ1-4; TRBD1 aligns across 8 bases. Looked up from germline, CDR1 is MGHRA and CDR2 is YSYEKL. V dropped 4 bases and J dropped 7; count of bases not matched to a gene: 5. The CDR3 contains 14 residues. The CDR3 sequence: CASSLTGESEKLFF. The CDR3 nucleotides are TGCGCCAGCAGCCTGACAGGGGAGAGTGAAAAACTGTTTTTT.

The V gene is TRBV19, the J gene TRBJ2-6; D is unclear. CDR3 length: 14 amino acids. Trimming removed 7 bases from V and 0 bases from J, with 7 bases in between. Germline CDR1 LNHDA, CDR2 SQIVND (reference sequence). CDR3 in amino acids: CASKRSSGANVLTF. The CDR3 region has the DNA TGTGCCAGTAAAAGGAGCTCTGGGGCCAACGTCCTGACTTTC.